A single sample is the source of the 10 T cell receptor beta chains below, sequenced in a study of human T cells and chemical hapten exposure. Via MiXCR, TCRdb re-called the RACE reads, giving one row per CDR3 protein. In the table there are around 380,000 distinct CDR3 sequences, 4.5% to 5.5% of which are singletons. As for time point: pre-sensitization, week 0. Regarding treatment: therapeutic diphenylcyclopropenone sensitization with weekly scalp DPC. This sample comprised whole blood, obtained in connection with sensitization to the hapten diphenylcyclopropenone (DPC). The receptors stem from a woman aged 18-29 years with alopecia areata. Some clones in this sample may be carry-over from other donors' samples.

This clonotype was picked up many times. The chain is built from TRBV20-1 and TRBJ1-1; D possibly corresponds to TRBD1 (5 bases). CDR3 length equals 12 residues. Germline V gene sequence: CDR1 DFQATT, CDR2 SNEGSKA (reference sequence). The V gene lost 5 bases and the J gene lost 4 bases, with 11 bases spanning the gap. The CDR3 region is CSAARGVTEAFF. The CDR3 nucleotides read TGCAGTGCTGCCAGAGGGGTCACTGAAGCTTTCTTT.

This clonotype was counted at least ten times. The J gene is TRBJ2-3, the V gene TRBV5-5; D ambiguous. Germline CDR1 is SGHKS and CDR2 is YYEKEE (reference sequence). The CDR3 sequence is 16 residues long. Trimming took 7 bases from V and 2 from J, leaving 20 bases between them. This CDR3 is CASAPSVSSNTDTQYF. The CDR3, as DNA: TGTGCCAGCGCCCCATCGGTGAGCTCGAACACAGATACGCAGTATTTT.

This clonotype came up a few times. V is TRBV18 and J is TRBJ2-1; D unresolved. Germline values: CDR1 KGHSH, CDR2 LQKENI. Trimming stripped 0 bases from V and 6 bases from J, with 12 bases between. The CDR3 runs to 15 residues. The CDR3, as DNA: TGTGCCAGCTCACCACCGGGCCCGTTGCGCAATGAGCAGTTCTTC. Translating gives CASSPPGPLRNEQFF.

A few counts support this clonotype. This chain uses TRBV20-1 with TRBJ2-7, with D tentatively TRBD1 (5 bases). V lost 0 bases to trimming and J lost 4 bases, with 16 bases between them. Germline assignment: CDR1 DFQATT and CDR2 SNEGSKA (reference sequence). The CDR3 sequence is 15 residues long. CDR3 sequence reads: CSARDRRQGSYEQYF. CDR3 DNA sequence: TGCAGTGCTAGAGATCGGCGGCAGGGATCTTACGAGCAGTACTTC.

This clonotype was seen at least ten times. The chain joins TRBV6-1 to TRBJ2-7; no clear D. The CDR3 totals 12 residues. V lost 4 bases and J 5 bases, leaving 9 bases between the germline ends. CDR1 is MNHNS, CDR2 SASEGT, per germline. CDR3 sequence: CASSGVLDEQYF. In DNA form, the CDR3 reads TGTGCCAGCAGTGGGGTCTTGGACGAGCAGTACTTC.

This sequence joins TRBV27 and TRBJ1-2; 7 nucleotides line up with TRBD1. Per germline, CDR1 MNHEY and CDR2 SMNVEV (reference sequence). The CDR3 extends over 13 amino acids. V trimming: 7 bases; J trimming: 3 bases; junction bases outside the gene matches: 5. CDR3 amino acids: CASKIGTDYGYTF. The CDR3 DNA reads TGTGCCAGCAAGATAGGGACAGACTATGGCTACACCTTC.

This clonotype was seen more than once but under ten times. This chain uses TRBV5-4 with TRBJ2-2, with TRBD1 as a possible D gene (6 bases). The V gene's germline CDR1 is SGHNT and CDR2 YYREEE (reference sequence). V was pared by 9 bases and J by 5 bases, with 14 bases between. The CDR3 runs 13 residues. For the CDR3, the DNA is TGTGCCACCTACAGGGATGTAACCGGGGAGCTGTTTTTT. Its translation is CATYRDVTGELFF.

In its sample, this clonotype was seen many times. This rearrangement joins TRBV7-9 to TRBJ2-3; tentative D call: TRBD2 (5 bases). Germline V gives CDR1 SEHNR, CDR2 FQNEAQ (reference sequence). The CDR3 has 15 residues. The V gene lost 1 base and the J gene lost 0 bases, with 8 bases spanning the gap. The CDR3 spells CASSLGRGSTDTQYF. CDR3 nucleotide sequence: TGTGCCAGCAGCTTAGGACGGGGTAGCACAGATACGCAGTATTTT.

In its sample, this clonotype was seen many times. This chain connects TRBV7-9 to TRBJ1-1; D gene uncertain. This CDR3 contains 14 residues. V was pared by 0 bases and J by 8 bases, with 13 bases between. Germline V CDR1 and CDR2: SEHNR, FQNEAQ (reference sequence). CDR3 sequence reads: CASSLAIGSEEAFF. In nucleotides, the CDR3 is TGTGCCAGCAGCTTAGCGATCGGGTCAGAAGAAGCTTTCTTT.

About this clonotype: Sequence at one end of the junction differs from germline and may be a read error. J is TRBJ2-5 and V is TRBV7-2, with 13 bases that match TRBD2. Germline CDR1 SGHTA, CDR2 FQGNSA. The CDR3 loop spans 18 amino acids. The CDR3 is CATSISPTGTSGAKTQYF. The DNA of the CDR3 is TGTGCCACCAGCATCTCACCCACAGGGACTAGCGGGGCTAAGACCCAGTACTTC.